The clone carrying this TCR beta chain was detected only a few times. What it binds is not known. PCR primers comprised 60 Vbeta and 13 Jbeta primers. The table came from immunoSEQ multiplex PCR; TCRdb's copy has only in-frame clones and leaves some out. The sample carries more than 95,000 clones, 78% recorded once. CDR1 is SGHRS and CDR2 is YFSETQ in the germline V gene. The CDR3 consists of 13 residues. The V and J ends lost 4 bases and 4 bases respectively, with 11 bases between them. The data were obtained in a study of cytomegalovirus exposure and HLA in healthy donors. The wider study: Out of 170 million or so T cells, an earlier analysis found around 120 million unique TCR beta sequences in total.

The study, taken as a whole, reports: TCR beta V segments were, for the most part, productive about 87% or about 30% of the time in an earlier analysis.

This chain joins TRBV5-1 and TRBJ1-2; weak D call: TRBD1 (5 bases). Sequencing input: PBMCs. This clonotype was obtained from a man between 25 and 39 years old in good health and CMV-seronegative. The CDR3 sequence is CASSHRSPYGYTF. In DNA, the CDR3 is TGCGCCAGCAGCCACAGGTCCCCCTATGGCTACACCTTC.